This T cell receptor (beta chain) was captured by sequencing in a study of blood T cells in healthy people across ages. Then a second PCR, running roughly 7 to 11 cycles, was carried out with a sample-barcoded 5' primer and a J-beta primer mix. TCRdb reprocessed the 5' RACE reads via MiXCR and lists one record per CDR3 protein. The data contain some 1.5 million distinct CDR3 sequences, under 30% of them singletons. V was shortened by 0 bases and J by 7 bases, with 7 bases between the two germline ends. The germline V gene has CDR1 SGHRS and CDR2 YFSETQ. This CDR3 is 12 amino acids long. The sequencing sample was made of blood. This chain uses TRBV5-1 with TRBJ1-2; no reliable D call. The clonotype originates from a woman in her twenties or thirties in good health. The CDR3 sequence is CASSLGQCGYTF. In DNA, the CDR3 is TGCGCCAGCAGCTTGGGACAATGTGGCTACACCTTC.